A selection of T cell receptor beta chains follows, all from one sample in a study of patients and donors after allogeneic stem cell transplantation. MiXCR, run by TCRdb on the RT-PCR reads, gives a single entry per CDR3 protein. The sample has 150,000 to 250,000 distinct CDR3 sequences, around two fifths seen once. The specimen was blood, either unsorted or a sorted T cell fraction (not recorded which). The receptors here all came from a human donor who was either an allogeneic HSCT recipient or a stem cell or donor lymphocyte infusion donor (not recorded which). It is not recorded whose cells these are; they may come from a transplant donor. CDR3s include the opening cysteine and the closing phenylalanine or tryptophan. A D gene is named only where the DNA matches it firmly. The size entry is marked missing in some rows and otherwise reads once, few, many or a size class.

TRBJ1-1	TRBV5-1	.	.	CASSLGAPEAFF	TGCGCCAGCAGCTTGGGGGCTCCTGAAGCTTTCTTT
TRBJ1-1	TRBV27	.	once	CASSPPLQGPTEAFF	TGTGCCAGCAGTCCTCCCTTACAGGGACCCACTGAAGCTTTCTTT
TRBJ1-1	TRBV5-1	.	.	CASSVSWNTEAFF	TGCGCCAGCAGCGTCAGCTGGAACACTGAAGCTTTCTTT
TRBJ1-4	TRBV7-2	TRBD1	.	CASSWGQGANEKLFF	TGTGCCAGCAGCTGGGGACAGGGTGCTAATGAAAAACTGTTTTTT
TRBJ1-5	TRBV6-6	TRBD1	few	CASRPDRVNQPQHF	TGTGCCAGCAGACCGGACAGGGTCAATCAGCCCCAGCATTTT
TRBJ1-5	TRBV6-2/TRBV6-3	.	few	CASSYSNVGNPDNQPQHF	TGTGCCAGCAGTTACTCGAACGTTGGGAACCCGGACAATCAGCCCCAGCATTTT
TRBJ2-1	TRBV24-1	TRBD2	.	CATASGGWNEQFF	TGTGCCACCGCTTCGGGGGGGTGGAATGAGCAGTTCTTC
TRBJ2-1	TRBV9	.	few	CASSVTSRHNEQFF	TGTGCCAGCAGCGTAACTAGCAGGCACAATGAGCAGTTCTTC
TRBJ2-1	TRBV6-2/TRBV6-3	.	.	CASSYSPGAGARLGEQFF	TGTGCCAGCAGTTACTCCCCCGGGGCAGGGGCGAGACTCGGTGAGCAGTTCTTC
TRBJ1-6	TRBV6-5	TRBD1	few	CASSYPRDRNSPLHF	TGTGCCAGCAGTTACCCCCGGGACAGAAATTCACCCCTCCACTTT
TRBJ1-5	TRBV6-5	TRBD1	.	CASSYFRQGKSNQPQHF	TGTGCCAGCAGTTATTTTCGACAGGGAAAGAGCAATCAGCCCCAGCATTTT
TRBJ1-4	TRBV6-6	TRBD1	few	CASRLQGAGIEKLFF	TGTGCCAGCAGATTGCAGGGGGCAGGTATTGAAAAACTGTTTTTT
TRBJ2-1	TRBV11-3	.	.	CASSSPLSPNEQFF	TGTGCCAGCAGCTCTCCCCTTTCCCCCAATGAGCAGTTCTTC
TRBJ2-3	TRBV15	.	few	CATSRDGTSTDTQYF	TGTGCCACCAGCAGAGACGGAACTAGCACAGATACGCAGTATTTT
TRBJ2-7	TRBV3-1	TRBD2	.	CASSQAGTTSYEQYF	TGTGCCAGCAGCCAGGCCGGGACTACTTCCTACGAGCAGTACTTC
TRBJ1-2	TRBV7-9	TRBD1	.	CASSDKGQGQGTGYTF	TGTGCCAGCAGCGATAAGGGACAGGGCCAAGGTACTGGCTACACCTTC
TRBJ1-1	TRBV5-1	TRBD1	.	CASSLAIGQGIGNTEAFF	TGCGCCAGCAGCTTGGCCATCGGACAGGGAATTGGAAACACTGAAGCTTTCTTT
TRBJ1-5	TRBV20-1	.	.	CSARDGGGRPQHF	TGCAGTGCTAGAGATGGGGGCGGTAGGCCCCAGCATTTT
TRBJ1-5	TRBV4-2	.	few	CASSWDTSNQPQHF	TGTGCCAGCAGCTGGGACACTAGCAATCAGCCCCAGCATTTT
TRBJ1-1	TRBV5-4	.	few	CASSIPGRGDTEAFF	TGTGCCAGCAGCATTCCGGGACGGGGGGACACTGAAGCTTTCTTT
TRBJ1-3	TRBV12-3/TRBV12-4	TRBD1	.	CASSPLGIGQAGNTIYF	TGTGCCAGCAGTCCCCTCGGGATTGGACAGGCGGGAAACACCATATATTTT
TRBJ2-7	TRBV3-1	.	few	CASSQDPDGPYEQYF	TGTGCCAGCAGCCAAGATCCGGACGGCCCCTACGAGCAGTACTTC
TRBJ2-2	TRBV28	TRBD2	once	CASKAGVHGELFF	TGTGCCAGCAAAGCGGGAGTGCACGGGGAGCTGTTTTTT
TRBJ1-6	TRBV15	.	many	CATSRDQSSLHF	TGTGCCACCAGCAGAGATCAGTCATCTCTCCACTTT
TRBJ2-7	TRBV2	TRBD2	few	CASSALSSGNSHEQYF	TGTGCCAGCAGTGCCCTCAGTAGCGGGAATTCCCACGAGCAGTACTTC
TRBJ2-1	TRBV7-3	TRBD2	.	CASTPGGSIIEQFF	TGTGCCAGCACCCCCGGCGGGAGTATCATTGAGCAGTTCTTC
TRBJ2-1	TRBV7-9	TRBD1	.	CASSYAQGNEQFF	TGTGCCAGCAGCTACGCACAGGGGAATGAGCAGTTCTTC
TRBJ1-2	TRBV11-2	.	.	CASSLDPQVYGYTF	TGTGCCAGCAGCTTAGATCCCCAGGTCTATGGCTACACCTTC
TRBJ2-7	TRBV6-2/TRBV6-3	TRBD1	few	CASSGQGSYEQYF	TGTGCCAGCAGTGGACAGGGGTCCTACGAGCAGTACTTC
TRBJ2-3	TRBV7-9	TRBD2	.	CASSGGLAGATDTQYF	TGTGCCAGCAGCGGGGGACTAGCGGGAGCAACAGATACGCAGTATTTT
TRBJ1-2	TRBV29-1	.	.	CSVSWGPNYGYTF	TGCAGCGTTTCCTGGGGGCCAAACTATGGCTACACCTTC
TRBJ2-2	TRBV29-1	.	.	CSAVRSTGELFF	TGCAGCGCTGTTAGATCCACCGGGGAGCTGTTTTTT